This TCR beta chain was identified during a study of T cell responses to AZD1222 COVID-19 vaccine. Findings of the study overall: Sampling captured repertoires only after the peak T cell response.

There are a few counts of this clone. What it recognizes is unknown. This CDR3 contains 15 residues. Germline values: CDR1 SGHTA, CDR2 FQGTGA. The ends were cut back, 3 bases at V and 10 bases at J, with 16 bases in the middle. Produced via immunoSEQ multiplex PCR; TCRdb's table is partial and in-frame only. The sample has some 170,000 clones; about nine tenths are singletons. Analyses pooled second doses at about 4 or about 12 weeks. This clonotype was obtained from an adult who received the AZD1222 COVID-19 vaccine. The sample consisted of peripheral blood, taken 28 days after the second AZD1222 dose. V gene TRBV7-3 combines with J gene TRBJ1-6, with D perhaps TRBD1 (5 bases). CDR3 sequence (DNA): TGTGCCAGCAGCTTGAGTGTAGGGGTTAGATCACCCCTCCACTTT. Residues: CASSLSVGVRSPLHF.